This T cell receptor beta chain was sequenced for a study of blood T cell repertoires in COVID-19. Generated by immunoSEQ multiplex PCR, the TCRdb table keeps only in-frame clones and is missing some. Here the sample spans approximately 100,000 clones, 71% being singletons. Germline CDR1 is SEHNR and CDR2 is FQNEAQ (reference sequence). CDR3 length: 13 amino acids. Trimming pared 7 bases from V and 8 bases from J, leaving 14 bases between. The chain links TRBV7-9 to TRBJ2-2; TRBD2 is a possible D gene (6 bases). Sequenced: peripheral blood. The clonotype was recovered from a human donor with acute or convalescent COVID-19. The donor label of this sample is uncertain. The CDR3 region has the DNA TGTGCCAGCAACCAGCCGGGGGTTGGGGAGCTGTTTTTT. It encodes CASNQPGVGELFF.